One sample yielded the 20 T cell receptor beta chains listed below, sequenced in a study of shared clonotypes between healthy human individuals. Only in-frame clones appear in the TCRdb table, and some are missing; sequencing was by immunoSEQ multiplex PCR. This table has over a million clones, around 95% appearing once. Sequencing input: naive CD4+ T cells sorted from blood. Subset indicated: CD45RA+ positively selected. Receptors were obtained from a young man in good health.

This chain uses TRBV5-5 with TRBJ2-1; 9 bases agree with TRBD2. Germline trimming cut 2 bases from V and 0 bases from J; bases unmatched to any gene: 3. Germline CDR1 reads SGHKS; CDR2 reads YYEKEE (reference sequence). The CDR3 totals 16 residues. CDR3 in amino acids: CASSLAGGLSYNEQFF. The CDR3 nucleotides read TGTGCCAGCAGCTTAGCGGGAGGACTCTCCTACAATGAGCAGTTCTTC.

J is TRBJ2-7 and V is TRBV9, with TRBD1 matching 8 bases. In germline, CDR1 is SGDLS, CDR2 YYNGEE. Unmatched junction bases numbered 7, after V lost 5 bases and J lost 9 bases. The CDR3 has 12 amino acids. This chain's CDR3 is CASRDRGFAQYF. The CDR3 DNA sequence: TGTGCCAGCAGAGACAGGGGATTCGCGCAGTACTTC. The full variable domain, its missing parts supplied by reference TRBV9 and TRBJ2-7, is DSGVTQTPKHLITATGQRVTLRCSPRSGDLSVYWYQQSLDQGLQFLIQYYNGEERAKGNILERFSAQQFPDLHSELNLSSLELGDSALYFCASRDRGFAQYFGPGTRLTVT.

V usage is TRBV6-5 and J usage is TRBJ2-5, with 12 positions matching TRBD2. The CDR3 has 12 residues. Germline-derived CDR1 and CDR2 are MNHEY and SVGAGI. V lost 10 bases to trimming and J lost 8 bases; unmatched junction nucleotides: 5. The CDR3 sequence is CATLTSGRTQYF. Here the CDR3 DNA reads TGTGCCACCTTGACTAGCGGGAGAACCCAGTACTTC.

The rearrangement links TRBV19 to TRBJ2-7, with 8 bases identical to TRBD2. Germline values: CDR1 LNHDA, CDR2 SQIVND (reference sequence). The V and J ends lost 7 bases and 2 bases, in that order; junction bases with no gene match: 7. There are 14 residues in the CDR3. The CDR3 sequence: CASTSGQIPYEQYF. DNA of the CDR3: TGTGCCAGTACTAGCGGGCAAATCCCCTACGAGCAGTACTTC.

The table lists this clone with a count of one. The chain has TRBV5-1 and TRBJ2-1; D is possibly TRBD2 (6 bases). The CDR3 has 15 residues. Per germline, CDR1 SGHRS and CDR2 YFSETQ. V was clipped by 4 bases and J by 5 bases, with 16 bases between them. In DNA form, the CDR3 reads TGCGCCAGCAGCCCCCTCCCGGGGGTTGACAATGAGCAGTTCTTC. Translation gives CASSPLPGVDNEQFF. The full variable domain, its missing parts supplied by reference TRBV5-1 and TRBJ2-1, is KAGVTQTPRYLIKTRGQQVTLSCSPISGHRSVSWYQQTPGQGLQFLFEYFSETQRNKGNFPGRFSGRQFSNSRSEMNVSTLELGDSALYLCASSPLPGVDNEQFFGPGTRLTVL.

This chain uses TRBV28 with TRBJ2-7; 11 nucleotides align to TRBD2. The CDR3 is 16 amino acids. Germline CDR1 MDHEN, CDR2 SYDVKM. V shed 5 bases and J 0 bases; nucleotides not matched to a gene: 6. This CDR3 reads CASSRGLAVHSYEQYF. CDR3 nucleotide sequence: TGTGCCAGCAGTCGGGGACTAGCGGTACACTCCTACGAGCAGTACTTC. The whole variable domain, remainder taken from reference TRBV28 and TRBJ2-7, is DVKVTQSSRYLVKRTGEKVFLECVQDMDHENMFWYRQDPGLGLRLIYFSYDVKMKEKGDIPEGYSVSREKKERFSLILESASTNQTSMYLCASSRGLAVHSYEQYFGPGTRLTVT.

This rearrangement joins TRBV5-4 to TRBJ2-7; 7 bases are shared with TRBD2. The V and J ends lost 5 bases and 2 bases, in that order; junction bases with no gene match: 7. Germline loops: CDR1 SGHNT, CDR2 YYREEE (reference sequence). The CDR3 extends over 14 amino acids. This chain's CDR3 is CASSSGGEPYEQYF. The DNA for the CDR3 is TGTGCCAGCAGTTCGGGGGGAGAACCCTACGAGCAGTACTTC.

The rearrangement uses TRBV9 and TRBJ2-3; no firm D call. Trimming took 3 bases from V and 2 from J, leaving 16 bases between them. CDR1 SGDLS and CDR2 YYNGEE come from the germline V gene. The CDR3 has 16 residues. CDR3 amino acids: CASSGTSRSFTDTQYF. The DNA for the CDR3 is TGTGCCAGCAGCGGTACTTCACGCTCGTTCACAGATACGCAGTATTTT.

The rearrangement uses TRBV6-5 and TRBJ2-1; 12 nucleotides agree with TRBD2. This CDR3 is 16 amino acids long. Germline CDR1 is MNHEY and CDR2 is SVGAGI. The V segment lost 2 bases and the J segment 8 bases; nucleotides outside the gene matches: 7. Here the CDR3 reads CASSYVTSGRRDEQFF. The DNA for the CDR3 is TGTGCCAGCAGTTACGTAACTAGCGGGAGGAGGGATGAGCAGTTCTTC.

This chain joins TRBV2 and TRBJ2-7; D may be TRBD2 (6 bases). Per germline, CDR1 SNHLY and CDR2 FYNNEI. V gave up 6 bases and J gave up 6 bases, with 12 bases separating them. The CDR3 runs to 12 residues. The CDR3 protein is CASSREFREQYF. In DNA, the CDR3 is TGTGCCAGCAGCCGGGAGTTCCGCGAGCAGTACTTC.

The chain couples TRBV19 to TRBJ2-2, with 10 bases matching TRBD1. Trimming removed 9 bases from V and 1 base from J; junction bases left unmatched: 2. This CDR3 has 14 amino acids. Per the germline V gene, CDR1 is LNHDA and CDR2 is SQIVND (reference sequence). The CDR3 coding sequence is TGTGCCAGCCGGACAGGGGGGAACACCGGGGAGCTGTTTTTT. Translated: CASRTGGNTGELFF.

The V gene is TRBV4-2, the J gene TRBJ2-7; TRBD1 might be the D (5 bases). The germline gives CDR1 LGHNA, CDR2 YNFKEQ. The V end lost 1 base, the J end lost 2 bases, and 12 bases lay between the germline ends. This CDR3 comprises 15 residues. The CDR3 bases are TGTGCCAGCAGCCAAGTAGTCAGGGAACCCTACGAGCAGTACTTC. Its protein product is CASSQVVREPYEQYF.

The rearrangement links TRBV7-3 to TRBJ2-7; the match to TRBD2 covers 8 bases. V lost 1 base to trimming and J lost 7 bases; unmatched junction nucleotides: 12. Germline values: CDR1 SGHTA, CDR2 FQGTGA. This CDR3 has 16 residues. CDR3 in amino acids: CASSLIDTGGPGEQYF. DNA for the CDR3: TGTGCCAGCAGCTTAATTGATACGGGAGGGCCGGGTGAGCAGTACTTC.

The chain carries TRBV27 and TRBJ2-1, with 14 bases aligning to TRBD2. CDR1 and CDR2 (germline): MNHEY, SMNVEV (reference sequence). CDR3 size: 17 residues. With 5 bases clipped from V and 7 bases from J, the junction kept 10 bases outside the gene matches. The CDR3 DNA follows: TGTGCCAGCAGTATGACACGGGGACTAGCGGGAGTTAATGAGCAGTTCTTC. This gives the protein CASSMTRGLAGVNEQFF.

This clone was found a few times. The chain combines TRBV28 with TRBJ1-5; 10 bases agree with TRBD1. The J segment lost 5 bases and the V segment lost 5 bases, leaving 3 bases of the junction unmatched. Germline CDR1 MDHEN, CDR2 SYDVKM. The CDR3 is 14 residues long. Written as DNA, the CDR3 is TGTGCCAGCAGTCCGGGACAGGGGTATCAGCCCCAGCATTTT. Translated, it gives CASSPGQGYQPQHF.

The V and J genes are TRBV27 and TRBJ1-3, with TRBD1 as a possible D gene (5 bases). The CDR3 has 14 amino acids. Germline-derived CDR1 and CDR2 are MNHEY and SMNVEV (reference sequence). Trimming left V 5 bases short and J 4 bases short, with 12 bases between. In nucleotides, the CDR3 is TGTGCCAGCAGTCCGACCAGGGTGGGAAACACCATATATTTT. Its translation is CASSPTRVGNTIYF.

The rearrangement joins TRBV27 to TRBJ2-2; the D gene is possibly TRBD2 (5 bases). Looked up from germline, CDR1 is MNHEY and CDR2 is SMNVEV (reference sequence). The CDR3 contains 17 residues. The V gene lost 2 bases and the J gene lost 0 bases, with 13 bases spanning the gap. CDR3 in DNA: TGTGCCAGCAGTTTAAAGTTTGGGCGGGCGAACACCGGGGAGCTGTTTTTT. Encoded protein: CASSLKFGRANTGELFF.

This rearrangement joins TRBV27 to TRBJ2-2; D is unresolved. Germline V gene sequence: CDR1 MNHEY, CDR2 SMNVEV (reference sequence). The V and J ends lost 3 bases and 6 bases respectively, with 11 bases between them. The CDR3 spans 14 residues. CDR3 DNA sequence: TGTGCCAGCAGTTTGTGGGATGGGGCCGGGGAGCTGTTTTTT. This codes for CASSLWDGAGELFF.

The V call is TRBV5-1, the J call TRBJ2-1; TRBD1 aligns across 11 bases. This CDR3 has 14 residues. CDR1 and CDR2 from the germline V gene are SGHRS and YFSETQ. Trimming took 3 bases from V and 8 from J; bases not matched to a gene: 4. The CDR3 coding sequence is TGCGCCAGCAGCTCGGACAGGGGGCAGGATGAGCAGTTCTTC. Amino acids: CASSSDRGQDEQFF.

The gene calls are TRBV19 and TRBJ2-6; 7 bases are a match to TRBD1. V shed 8 bases and J 4 bases; nucleotides not matched to a gene: 11. The germline V gene has CDR1 LNHDA and CDR2 SQIVND (reference sequence). The CDR3 length is 16 residues. The CDR3 DNA reads TGTGCCAGTTTTGGGAATAGGGGGCCAGGGGCCAACGTCCTGACTTTC. It codes for CASFGNRGPGANVLTF.